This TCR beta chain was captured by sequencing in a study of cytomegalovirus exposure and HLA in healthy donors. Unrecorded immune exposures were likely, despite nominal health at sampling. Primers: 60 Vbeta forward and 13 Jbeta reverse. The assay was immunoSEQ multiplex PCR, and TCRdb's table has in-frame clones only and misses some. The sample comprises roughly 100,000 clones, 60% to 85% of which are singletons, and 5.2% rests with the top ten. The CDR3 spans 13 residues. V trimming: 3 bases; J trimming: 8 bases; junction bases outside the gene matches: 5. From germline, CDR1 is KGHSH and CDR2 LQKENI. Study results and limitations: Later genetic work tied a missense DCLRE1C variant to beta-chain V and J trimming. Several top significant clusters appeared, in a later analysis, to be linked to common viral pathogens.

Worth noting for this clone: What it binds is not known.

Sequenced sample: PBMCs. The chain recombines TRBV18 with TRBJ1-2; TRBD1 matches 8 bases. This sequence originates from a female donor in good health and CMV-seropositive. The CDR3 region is CASSPEQGGGYTF. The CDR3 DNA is TGTGCCAGCTCACCCGAACAGGGGGGCGGCTACACCTTC. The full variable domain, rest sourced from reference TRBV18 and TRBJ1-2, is NAGVMQNPRHLVRRRGQEARLRCSPMKGHSHVYWYRQLPEEGLKFMVYLQKENIIDESGMPKERFSAEFPKEGPSILRIQQVVRGDSAAYFCASSPEQGGGYTFGSGTRLTVV.